This paragraph covers one TCR beta chain sequence. Its specificity is unknown. The 120-subject validation cohort, separate from the approximately 660-subject first cohort, included the donors. CDR1 is MDHEN, CDR2 SYDVKM, per germline. The ends lost 2 bases at V and 6 bases at J; junction bases unmatched: 4. CDR3 length equals 14 residues. Assay: immunoSEQ multiplex PCR; the TCRdb copy retains only in-frame clones and omits some. The table records roughly 240,000 clones, about 86% of them present only once. The source of the sample is a study of cytomegalovirus exposure and HLA in healthy donors. Study-level background: A subsequent analysis stated that the 110 or so validation repertoires were run on the same platform as the approximately 700 first-cohort repertoires.

Study conclusions and caveats: With high specificity and sensitivity, the classifier reportedly diagnosed cytomegalovirus status. Specificity of a few CMV-associated chains for CMV antigens was verified in vitro.

Input material: PBMCs. This TCR came from a man aged 18 to 29 in good health and CMV-seronegative. V and J are TRBV28 and TRBJ1-5, with 7 positions matching TRBD1. CDR3 amino acids: CASSLTDRPQPQHF. The CDR3 bases are TGTGCCAGCAGTTTAACGGACAGGCCTCAGCCCCAGCATTTT.